This passage covers 14 T cell receptor beta chains from one sample sequenced in a study of glioma-infiltrating T cells after dendritic cell vaccination. The table came from immunoSEQ multiplex PCR; TCRdb's copy has only in-frame clones and leaves some out. Of about 87,000 clones listed, approximately 90% are singletons. The source was blood, collected before dendritic cell vaccination. All receptors derive from a human donor with glioblastoma.

This clone was picked up one time. V gene TRBV5-1 combines with J gene TRBJ2-5; 9 bases are a match to TRBD2. Germline lookup yields CDR1 SGHRS and CDR2 YFSETQ. Trimming took 1 base from V and 2 from J; bases not matched to a gene: 6. The CDR3 loop spans 16 amino acids. The CDR3 nucleotides are TGCGCCAGCAGCTTGAGTGCTAGCGGGGTTCAAGAGACCCAGTACTTC. It codes for CASSLSASGVQETQYF.

The chain links TRBV7-9 to TRBJ2-7, with 8 bases aligning to TRBD2. V was clipped by 3 bases and J by 4 bases; unmatched bases: 11. Per germline, CDR1 SEHNR and CDR2 FQNEAQ (reference sequence). The CDR3 has 16 amino acids. The CDR3 sequence is CASSFIQREGWYEQYF. The CDR3 coding sequence is TGTGCCAGCAGCTTTATTCAACGGGAGGGGTGGTACGAGCAGTACTTC. Full variable domain (missing parts from reference TRBV7-9 and TRBJ2-7): DTGVSQNPRHKITKRGQNVTFRCDPISEHNRLYWYRQTLGQGPEFLTYFQNEAQLEKSRLLSDRFSAERPKGSFSTLEIQRTEQGDSAMYLCASSFIQREGWYEQYFGPGTRLTVT.

CDR3 sequence reads: CASSDGQGGHSPLHF. CDR3 bases: TGTGCCAGCAGTGACGGACAGGGGGGTCATTCACCCCTCCACTTT. This chain uses TRBV2 with TRBJ1-6; 10 bases agree with TRBD1. The germline gives CDR1 SNHLY, CDR2 FYNNEI. V was pared by 3 bases and J by 8 bases, with 4 bases of the junction left unmatched. The length of the CDR3 is 15 residues.

V is TRBV6-1 and J is TRBJ2-3; 12 positions match TRBD2. V trimming: 4 bases; J trimming: 8 bases; junction bases outside the gene matches: 10. Germline CDR1 MNHNS, CDR2 SASEGT. The CDR3 totals 16 residues. The CDR3 is CASSAYLAGGLITQYF. The CDR3 DNA follows: TGTGCCAGCAGTGCTTACCTAGCGGGGGGGCTCATTACGCAGTATTTT.

The rearrangement links TRBV6-5 to TRBJ2-5; no clear D gene. Germline CDR1 MNHEY, CDR2 SVGAGI. V gave up 7 bases and J gave up 5 bases, with 11 bases separating them. The CDR3 is 12 amino acids. CDR3 sequence (DNA): TGTGCCAGCAACTACCCCTCTGAGACCCAGTACTTC. Its protein is CASNYPSETQYF.

A remark on this clone: Germline and junction disagree at one end, which may indicate a read error. V gene TRBV11-2 combines with J gene TRBJ2-5, with D possibly being TRBD2 (6 bases). The CDR3 has 13 residues. The V gene's germline CDR1 is SGHAT and CDR2 FQNNGV. The CDR3 here is CVSSRGWGETQYF. The CDR3 DNA is TGTGTCAGCAGCCGGGGGTGGGGGGAGACCCAGTACTTC.

The V gene is TRBV5-6, the J gene TRBJ1-5, with 8 bases matching TRBD1. With 4 bases clipped from V and 4 bases from J, the junction kept 13 bases outside the gene matches. Germline assignment: CDR1 SGHDT and CDR2 YYEEEE. The CDR3 runs to 17 residues. In DNA form, the CDR3 reads TGTGCCAGCAGCCTGGGACAGGACCCGTTACCAAATCAGCCCCAGCATTTT. It specifies CASSLGQDPLPNQPQHF.

The gene calls are TRBV7-6 and TRBJ1-5, with 9 bases that match TRBD1. The V segment lost 4 bases and the J segment 5 bases; nucleotides outside the gene matches: 6. The V gene's germline CDR1 is SGHVS and CDR2 FNYEAQ. CDR3 length: 15 amino acids. This CDR3 reads CASSSGQGSYQPQHF. In nucleotides, the CDR3 is TGTGCCAGCAGCTCGGGACAGGGTTCGTATCAGCCCCAGCATTTT.

V gene TRBV19 combines with J gene TRBJ1-4, with TRBD1 matching 8 bases. The germline V gene encodes CDR1 LNHDA and CDR2 SQIVND (reference sequence). V lost 2 bases to trimming and J lost 6 bases; unmatched junction nucleotides: 5. This CDR3 contains 15 residues. CDR3 DNA: TGTGCCAGTAGTATAATGGGACAGGACTATGAAAAACTGTTTTTT. Its protein product is CASSIMGQDYEKLFF.

The genes are TRBV6-1 and TRBJ2-3; the match to TRBD2 covers 9 bases. The germline V gene has CDR1 MNHNS and CDR2 SASEGT. V was pared by 3 bases and J by 1 base, with 2 bases of the junction left unmatched. The CDR3 covers 15 residues. The chain's CDR3 is CASSDSSGGTDTQYF. The CDR3 coding sequence is TGTGCCAGCAGTGACTCTAGCGGGGGCACAGATACGCAGTATTTT.

The chain is built from TRBV21-1 and TRBJ2-7; the table's TRBD2 call for D was not verified on the DNA. TRBV21-1 is a pseudogene. This CDR3 spans 16 amino acids. The DNA for the CDR3 is TGTGCCAGCAGGCCTCCCTTTAGCGGGAGTCCCTACGAGCAGTACTTC. It yields the protein CASRPPFSGSPYEQYF.

The chain combines TRBV27 with TRBJ2-3; possibly TRBD2 for D (6 bases). CDR3 size: 15 residues. CDR1 is MNHEY and CDR2 is SMNVEV in the germline V gene (reference sequence). Trimming left V 6 bases short and J 4 bases short, with 17 bases between. The CDR3 loop reads CASRRGGVEPDTQYF. Here the CDR3 DNA reads TGTGCCAGCAGGCGAGGAGGGGTTGAGCCAGATACGCAGTATTTT.

The chain carries TRBV5-4 and TRBJ2-7, with 8 bases matching TRBD1. Germline values: CDR1 SGHNT, CDR2 YYREEE (reference sequence). With V trimmed by 3 bases and J by 2 bases, 4 bases remained unmatched. The CDR3 extends over 14 amino acids. CDR3 in amino acids: CASSSTGGTYEQYF. The CDR3 DNA reads as TGTGCCAGCAGCTCCACAGGGGGGACCTACGAGCAGTACTTC.

This rearrangement joins TRBV2 to TRBJ1-5, with D perhaps matching TRBD1 (5 bases). Germline CDR1 is SNHLY and CDR2 is FYNNEI. Trimming left V 5 bases short and J 8 bases short, with 10 bases between. The CDR3 sequence is 12 residues long. CDR3 bases: TGTGCCAGCAGTCGTGGGGGGGAGCCCCAGCATTTT. This codes for CASSRGGEPQHF.